This T cell receptor beta chain was obtained from a study of blood T cell repertoires in COVID-19. Assay: immunoSEQ multiplex PCR; the TCRdb copy retains only in-frame clones and omits some. Altogether a few hundred thousand clones are present, around 89% being singletons, with the ten largest covering approximately 2%. Everyone who took part was roughly 18 to 89 years old, and they came from about 25 US areas. Specimen: PBMCs or T cells enriched from blood (not recorded which). The sequence was obtained from a woman aged 60 to 75 in a cohort exposed to, infected with or recovered from COVID-19 (not recorded which).

The CDR3 coding sequence is TGTGCCAGCCGGCCCGACAGGTCCTTCAATCAGCCCCAGCATTTT. This translates into CASRPDRSFNQPQHF. V is TRBV2 and J is TRBJ1-5; D might be TRBD1 (6 bases). The CDR3 has 15 residues. Germline assignment: CDR1 SNHLY and CDR2 FYNNEI. Deletions cut 8 bases from V and 3 bases from J, with 17 bases between.